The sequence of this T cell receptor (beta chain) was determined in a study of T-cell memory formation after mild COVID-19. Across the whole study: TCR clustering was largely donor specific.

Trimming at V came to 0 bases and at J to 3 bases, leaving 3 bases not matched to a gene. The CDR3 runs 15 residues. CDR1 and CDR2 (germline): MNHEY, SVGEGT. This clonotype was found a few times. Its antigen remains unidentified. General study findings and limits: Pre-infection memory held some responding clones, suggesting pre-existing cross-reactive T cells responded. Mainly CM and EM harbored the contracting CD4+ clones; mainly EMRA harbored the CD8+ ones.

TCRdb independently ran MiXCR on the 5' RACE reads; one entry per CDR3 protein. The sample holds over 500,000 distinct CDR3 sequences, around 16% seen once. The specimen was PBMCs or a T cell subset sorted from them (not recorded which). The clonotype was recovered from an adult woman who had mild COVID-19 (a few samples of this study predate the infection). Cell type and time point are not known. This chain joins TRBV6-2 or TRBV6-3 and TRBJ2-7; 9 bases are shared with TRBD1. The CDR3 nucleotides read TGTGCCAGCAGTTACTCGGAGACAGGGGGCTACGAGCAGTACTTC. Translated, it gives CASSYSETGGYEQYF.